This T cell receptor (beta chain) was profiled in a study of human T cells and chemical hapten exposure. TCRdb re-called the RACE reads with MiXCR, one entry per CDR3 protein. This sample carries approximately 320,000 distinct CDR3 sequences, 4.5% to 5.5% of them seen once, and the ten largest clones take over 7%. Study results and caveats: Versus controls, expanded TCRs had significantly more large CDR3 similarity clusters.

Stated time point: pre-sensitization, week 0. Treatment defined: therapeutic diphenylcyclopropenone sensitization with weekly scalp DPC. This clonotype was counted a few times. Antigen specificity is unknown. Germline CDR1 and CDR2: SEHNR and FQNEAQ (reference sequence). J was trimmed by 3 bases and V by 0 bases; bases with no gene match: 5. The CDR3 spans 17 residues. The chain employs TRBV7-9 and TRBJ2-6; 7 nucleotides line up with TRBD1. Sequenced here: whole blood, sampled in connection with sensitization to the hapten diphenylcyclopropenone (DPC). This TCR was sampled from a young woman with alopecia areata. Some clones in this sample may be carry-over from other donors' samples. In DNA, the CDR3 is TGTGCCAGCAGCTTAGCCAGACAGGGTCTTGGGGCCAACGTCCTGACTTTC. Translated: CASSLARQGLGANVLTF.